Presented here are 21 T cell receptor beta chains from one specimen sequenced in a study of OX40 agonist ivuxolimab in advanced cancers. Here immunoSEQ multiplex PCR was the method, and the copy in TCRdb shows in-frame clones only, minus some. In the table there are roughly 70,000 clones, about four fifths of which are singletons. The sample in question was CD4+ or CD8+ T cells sorted from blood, obtained in a trial of the OX40 agonist ivuxolimab. These receptors were obtained from an adult with an advanced solid tumor such as melanoma, head and neck, liver or kidney cancer.

V usage is TRBV6-1 and J usage is TRBJ2-5; 8 nucleotides agree with TRBD2. The junction had 9 bases not matched to a gene; V was cut back by 4 bases and J by 2 bases. CDR3 length: 16 residues. Germline lookup yields CDR1 MNHNS and CDR2 SASEGT. The CDR3 is CASSVRTSGPQETQYF. CDR3 in DNA: TGTGCCAGCAGTGTAAGAACTAGCGGACCACAAGAGACCCAGTACTTC.

CDR3 loop: CASSRDRGADTQYF. The CDR3 DNA follows: TGTGCCAGCAGCCGGGACAGGGGAGCAGATACGCAGTATTTT. The V and J genes are TRBV7-2 and TRBJ2-3; 10 bases fit TRBD1. The trim removed 5 bases at V and 4 bases at J, leaving 3 bases unmatched. The V gene's germline CDR1 is SGHTA and CDR2 FQGNSA. The CDR3 covers 14 residues.

This chain connects TRBV2 to TRBJ2-1, with 7 bases identical to TRBD2. J gave up 10 bases and V 4 bases, and 13 bases lay outside the gene matches. CDR1 SNHLY and CDR2 FYNNEI come from the germline V gene. This CDR3 contains 15 residues. The chain's CDR3 is CASSVPPSGLGEQFF. CDR3 sequence (DNA): TGTGCCAGCAGTGTACCGCCTAGCGGTTTGGGGGAGCAGTTCTTC.

The V call is TRBV28, the J call TRBJ1-2; possibly TRBD1 for D (6 bases). The V end lost 4 bases, the J end lost 2 bases, and 11 bases lay between the germline ends. This CDR3 is built from 14 residues. Per germline, CDR1 MDHEN and CDR2 SYDVKM. The CDR3 here is CASSSEQGNYGYTF. The CDR3, as DNA: TGTGCCAGCAGTTCGGAACAGGGAAACTATGGCTACACCTTC.

The chain links TRBV4-2 to TRBJ2-7; a weak D match, TRBD2 (7 bases). With 0 bases removed from V and 2 bases from J, the gap between germline ends came to 17 bases. This CDR3 is 17 amino acids long. Germline CDR1 is LGHNA and CDR2 is YNFKEQ. The CDR3 nucleotides read TGTGCCAGCAGCCAAGATACGGGGGGCGACCTTACCTACGAGCAGTACTTC. Its translation: CASSQDTGGDLTYEQYF.

The chain employs TRBV6-5 and TRBJ1-5; no definite D call. V gave up 3 bases and J gave up 9 bases, with 9 bases separating them. This CDR3 contains 12 residues. Germline assignment: CDR1 MNHEY and CDR2 SVGAGI. The CDR3 DNA is TGTGCCAGCAGTTATGGAGATGTGCCCCAGCATTTT. Amino acid sequence: CASSYGDVPQHF.

The chain carries TRBV19 and TRBJ1-5, with D possibly being TRBD1 (6 bases). Between the trimmed V and J ends, which lost 9 bases and 8 bases, there was a span of 23 bases. There are 15 residues in the CDR3. Germline CDR1 LNHDA, CDR2 SQIVND (reference sequence). CDR3 sequence reads: CASTHTDRPEEPQHF. The CDR3 DNA sequence: TGTGCCAGCACTCACACCGACAGGCCGGAGGAGCCCCAGCATTTT.

This chain uses TRBV11-3 with TRBJ2-1; D unresolved. Trimming took off 3 bases at V and 0 bases at J, with 12 bases between the two ends. The germline V gene has CDR1 SGHNT and CDR2 YENEEA. The CDR3 runs to 16 residues. For the CDR3, the DNA is TGTGCCAGCAGCTTGAATCGCTACAGCTCCTACAATGAGCAGTTCTTC. Protein product: CASSLNRYSSYNEQFF.

V is TRBV2 and J is TRBJ1-4; a weak D match, TRBD1 (6 bases). Germline V gives CDR1 SNHLY, CDR2 FYNNEI. The CDR3 sequence is 15 residues long. Trimming took 6 bases from V and 0 from J, leaving 11 bases between them. The CDR3 DNA is TGTGCCAGCAGGGGACACAGCTCAACTAATGAAAAACTGTTTTTT. Amino acid sequence: CASRGHSSTNEKLFF. The entire variable domain, with the rest obtained from reference TRBV2 and TRBJ1-4, is as follows: EPEVTQTPSHQVTQMGQEVILRCVPISNHLYFYWYRQILGQKVEFLVSFYNNEISEKSEIFDDQFSVERPDGSNFTLKIRSTKLEDSAMYFCASRGHSSTNEKLFFGSGTQLSVL.

The V gene is TRBV28, the J gene TRBJ1-5; D not resolved. This CDR3 has 15 residues. CDR1 is MDHEN, CDR2 SYDVKM, per germline. V lost 9 bases and J lost 2, with 17 bases in between. The CDR3 reads CASSPNKRGNQPQHF. CDR3 DNA sequence: TGTGCCAGTTCACCCAACAAGAGGGGCAATCAGCCCCAGCATTTT.

The V call is TRBV30, the J call TRBJ1-5, with a tentative D call TRBD1 (5 bases). CDR1 is GTSNPN, CDR2 SVGIG, per germline (reference sequence). V was clipped by 4 bases and J by 5 bases, with 12 bases between them. The CDR3 loop spans 13 amino acids. In DNA form, the CDR3 reads TGTGCCTGGATAGCGGGGCGGGATCAGCCCCAGCATTTT. This sequence encodes CAWIAGRDQPQHF. Based on the CDR3 plus reference TRBV30 and TRBJ1-5, the full variable domain is SQTIHQWPATLVQPVGSPLSLECTVEGTSNPNLYWYRQAAGRGLQLLFYSVGIGQISSEVPQNLSASRPQDRQFILSSKKLLLSDSGFYLCAWIAGRDQPQHFGDGTRLSIL.

The CDR3 sequence: CASSLAGQTYEQYF. The CDR3 DNA is TGTGCCAGCAGCTTAGCGGGACAGACTTACGAGCAGTACTTC. The V and J genes are TRBV11-2 and TRBJ2-7; 7 bases agree with TRBD1. The CDR3 runs to 14 residues. With V trimmed by 1 base and J by 4 bases, 4 bases remained unmatched. Germline V gene data show CDR1 as SGHAT and CDR2 as FQNNGV.

The chain recombines TRBV18 with TRBJ2-7, with D maybe TRBD2 (5 bases). The CDR3 is made up of 15 amino acids. In germline, CDR1 is KGHSH, CDR2 LQKENI. Trimming stripped 2 bases from V and 5 bases from J, with 16 bases between. The CDR3 here is CASSPRAYAGNEQYF. The CDR3 DNA sequence: TGTGCCAGCTCACCAAGAGCCTATGCGGGCAACGAGCAGTACTTC.

The genes are TRBV6-5 and TRBJ1-2; 7 bases are shared with TRBD1. In germline, CDR1 is MNHEY, CDR2 SVGAGI. V trimming: 6 bases; J trimming: 4 bases; junction bases outside the gene matches: 5. The CDR3 is 13 amino acids. The DNA for the CDR3 is TGTGCCAGCAGCGACAGGGTGCCCTATGGCTACACCTTC. This translates into CASSDRVPYGYTF.

Concerning this clone: The sample contains more than one DNA sequence encoding this CDR3. V and J are TRBV5-1 and TRBJ2-7; TRBD1 aligns across 11 bases. Per germline, CDR1 SGHRS and CDR2 YFSETQ. The V segment lost 2 bases and the J segment 5 bases; nucleotides outside the gene matches: 3. The CDR3 totals 14 residues. The CDR3 DNA sequence: TGCGCCAGCAGCTTAGGACAGGGGGCCGACGAGCAGTACTTC. Protein: CASSLGQGADEQYF.

The J gene is TRBJ2-2, the V gene TRBV5-1, with 8 bases that match TRBD2. The germline gives CDR1 SGHRS, CDR2 YFSETQ. The junction had 13 bases not matched to a gene; V was cut back by 7 bases and J by 2 bases. The CDR3 sequence is 17 residues long. CDR3 loop: CASLSGSGAQNTGELFF. The DNA for the CDR3 is TGCGCCAGCCTTTCGGGTAGCGGGGCCCAAAACACCGGGGAGCTGTTTTTT.

This clone has a single count. The rearrangement uses TRBV10-3 and TRBJ2-2, with 8 bases identical to TRBD1. CDR1 and CDR2 (germline): ENHRY, SYGVKD. The CDR3 extends over 16 amino acids. Trimming removed 0 bases from V and 1 base from J; junction bases left unmatched: 1. The CDR3 sequence: CAISESGQVNTGELFF. The CDR3 DNA reads as TGTGCCATCAGTGAGTCGGGACAGGTGAACACCGGGGAGCTGTTTTTT.

The rearrangement links TRBV10-3 to TRBJ2-2; D is unclear. Trimming took off 3 bases at V and 3 bases at J, with 17 bases between the two ends. Germline CDR1 reads ENHRY; CDR2 reads SYGVKD. This CDR3 contains 17 residues. CDR3 DNA sequence: TGTGCCATCAGTGACTCCCGTTCCGGGCCCCACACCGGGGAGCTGTTTTTT. The encoded protein is CAISDSRSGPHTGELFF.

This clone was counted a single time. The chain couples TRBV7-9 to TRBJ2-1; D not certain. The germline V and J ends were trimmed by 4 bases and 1 base, with 11 bases remaining between them. Per the germline V gene, CDR1 is SEHNR and CDR2 is FQNEAQ (reference sequence). The CDR3 runs 15 residues. CDR3 sequence reads: CASSSPPRSYNEQFF. The CDR3 coding sequence is TGTGCCAGCAGCTCCCCCCCCAGGTCCTACAATGAGCAGTTCTTC.

V and J are TRBV28 and TRBJ2-7; 13 bases match TRBD2. This CDR3 comprises 15 residues. Germline values: CDR1 MDHEN, CDR2 SYDVKM. The V gene end was trimmed by 7 bases and the J gene end by 6 bases; junction bases not matched to a gene: 9. DNA for the CDR3: TGTGCCAGCACCATACTAGCGGGGGGGCTTTTCGAGCAGTACTTC. It is translated as CASTILAGGLFEQYF. Drawing the rest from reference TRBV28 and TRBJ2-7, the complete variable domain is DVKVTQSSRYLVKRTGEKVFLECVQDMDHENMFWYRQDPGLGLRLIYFSYDVKMKEKGDIPEGYSVSREKKERFSLILESASTNQTSMYLCASTILAGGLFEQYFGPGTRLTVT.

This clone occurred a few times. The gene calls are TRBV5-8 and TRBJ1-1, with TRBD1 as a possible D gene (6 bases). Between the trimmed V and J ends, which lost 4 bases and 1 base, there was a span of 17 bases. CDR1 is SGHTS and CDR2 is YDEGEE in the germline V gene. CDR3 length: 16 amino acids. The CDR3 sequence is CASSPQGITANTEAFF. In DNA, the CDR3 is TGTGCCAGCAGCCCACAGGGTATTACCGCGAACACTGAAGCTTTCTTT.